These 7 T cell receptor beta chains came from one sample sequenced in a study of Ad26.COV2.S vaccination and SARS-CoV-2 variants. Some clones are missing from TCRdb's copy, which holds only in-frame ones; the method was immunoSEQ multiplex PCR. Of about 460,000 clones detected, roughly nine tenths appear once; the ten largest clones hold around 1.8%. Treatment: roughly 20 received Ad26.COV2.S at low or high dose, single or two shots; 5 received placebo; per-sample allocation not given. Specimens were obtained on day 63 following the first vaccine or placebo injection. This specimen was peripheral blood, taken in a trial of Ad26.COV2.S vaccine versus placebo. These receptors all stem from a person aged 18-65 years who received the Ad26.COV2.S COVID-19 vaccine or a placebo.

The chain has TRBV7-3 and TRBJ2-7; a weak D match, TRBD2 (6 bases). Germline V gene data show CDR1 as SGHTA and CDR2 as FQGTGA. Trimming cost V 4 bases and J 0 bases, with 7 bases left between them. This CDR3 has 13 amino acids. The CDR3 region has the DNA TGTGCCAGCAGCTGGGGGGACTCCTACGAGCAGTACTTC. Protein: CASSWGDSYEQYF.

The chain carries TRBV7-9 and TRBJ2-1; D remains unclear. The CDR3 loop spans 14 amino acids. Germline V gene data show CDR1 as SEHNR and CDR2 as FQNEAQ (reference sequence). V dropped 5 bases and J dropped 0 bases, with 8 bases sitting between them. CDR3 sequence: CASSIQSSYNEQFF. The CDR3 DNA sequence: TGTGCCAGCAGCATACAAAGCTCCTACAATGAGCAGTTCTTC.

The chain combines TRBV5-1 with TRBJ2-2; D gene uncertain. Trimming took 0 bases from V and 1 from J, leaving 4 bases between them. CDR1 SGHRS and CDR2 YFSETQ come from the germline V gene. The CDR3 runs 14 residues. The CDR3 spells CASSLGMNTGELFF. DNA of the CDR3: TGCGCCAGCAGCTTGGGCATGAACACCGGGGAGCTGTTTTTT.

The chain employs TRBV9 and TRBJ2-1, with 8 bases matching TRBD1. This CDR3 spans 16 amino acids. V shed 2 bases and J 8 bases; nucleotides not matched to a gene: 12. In germline, CDR1 is SGDLS, CDR2 YYNGEE. CDR3 DNA sequence: TGTGCCAGCAGCGTTGGCAGGAGACAGGGGTTCGATGAGCAGTTCTTC. Translating it yields CASSVGRRQGFDEQFF.

V and J are TRBV4-1 and TRBJ1-4, with D perhaps matching TRBD1 (6 bases). Germline CDR1 reads MGHRA; CDR2 reads YSYEKL. The CDR3 is made up of 15 amino acids. V was clipped by 2 bases and J by 5 bases, with 12 bases between them. The CDR3 protein is CASSQPTGPNEKLFF. The CDR3 bases are TGCGCCAGCAGCCAACCGACAGGACCAAATGAAAAACTGTTTTTT.

The chain joins TRBV4-1 to TRBJ1-4; TRBD1 aligns across 7 bases. The CDR3 totals 17 residues. Germline CDR1 is MGHRA and CDR2 is YSYEKL. Germline trimming cut 3 bases from V and 5 bases from J; bases unmatched to any gene: 12. The DNA for the CDR3 is TGCGCCAGCAGCCAGAAGGGGGCGGGCAGGCCGAATGAAAAACTGTTTTTT. It codes for CASSQKGAGRPNEKLFF.

The chain joins TRBV3-1 (or the pseudogene TRBV3-2) to TRBJ2-1; 12 nucleotides line up with TRBD2. The CDR3 is made up of 16 amino acids. CDR1 and CDR2 from the germline V gene are LGHDT and YNNKEL (reference sequence). The V gene end was trimmed by 1 base and the J gene end by 7 bases; junction bases not matched to a gene: 5. CDR3 in amino acids: CASSQGDTSGRNEQFF. CDR3 coding DNA: TGTGCCAGCAGCCAAGGAGACACTAGCGGGAGGAATGAGCAGTTCTTC.